The 30 T cell receptor beta chains in this list originate from one sample, sequenced in a study of blood T cell repertoires in COVID-19 (TCRdb year 2020). The library came from the immunoSEQ multiplex PCR assay. TCRdb provides this immuneACCESS table in a form limited to in-frame rearrangements. Some clones are lacking; in checked studies, under half of them reflect an unresolved V gene, and why the rest are absent is not known. The sample records approximately 100,000 clones, about 89% of which are singletons. 19% of the sample goes to the ten largest clones. Sequencing input: peripheral blood. The source of these receptors is a human donor with acute or convalescent COVID-19. The donor label of this sample is uncertain.

The chain combines TRBV19 with TRBJ1-5; D may be TRBD1 (6 bases). Germline CDR1 is LNHDA and CDR2 is SQIVND (reference sequence). The CDR3 has 15 residues. The V end lost 6 bases, the J end lost 2 bases, and 14 bases lay between the germline ends. As DNA, the CDR3 is TGTGCCAGTAGAAGACAACAGGGCCGCAATCAGCCCCAGCATTTT. This translates into CASRRQQGRNQPQHF.

This rearrangement joins TRBV13 to TRBJ2-7; TRBD2 matches at 11 bases. CDR1 PRHDT and CDR2 FYEKMQ come from the germline V gene (reference sequence). Trimming took 9 bases from V and 1 from J; bases not matched to a gene: 2. The CDR3 totals 13 residues. CDR3 region: CASRLAGSYEQYF. The CDR3 DNA follows: TGTGCCAGTCGACTAGCGGGGTCCTACGAGCAGTACTTC.

The chain carries TRBV25-1 and TRBJ2-7, with TRBD2 matching 7 bases. There are 14 residues in the CDR3. The V segment lost 3 bases and the J segment 0 bases; nucleotides outside the gene matches: 2. Germline CDR1 and CDR2: MGHDK and SYGVNS. For the CDR3, the DNA is TGTGCCAGCAGTGACTGGGGGGGCTCCTACGAGCAGTACTTC. Amino acid sequence: CASSDWGGSYEQYF.

The rearrangement links TRBV28 to TRBJ1-2; TRBD1 matches at 8 bases. Germline assignment: CDR1 MDHEN and CDR2 SYDVKM. The ends lost 8 bases at V and 4 bases at J; junction bases unmatched: 15. The CDR3 loop spans 16 amino acids. CDR3 amino acids: CASRVTGGSGGYGYTF. CDR3 nucleotides: TGTGCCAGCCGAGTAACAGGGGGTAGTGGAGGCTATGGCTACACCTTC.

The table lists this clone with a few counts. V gene TRBV19 combines with J gene TRBJ1-4; the match to TRBD1 covers 8 bases. The CDR3 runs to 19 residues. Germline values: CDR1 LNHDA, CDR2 SQIVND (reference sequence). The V segment lost 5 bases and the J segment 5 bases; nucleotides outside the gene matches: 19. CDR3 sequence reads: CASSPYWTGSPRGNEKLFF. The CDR3 nucleotides are TGTGCCAGTAGTCCCTACTGGACAGGGTCGCCCAGGGGAAATGAAAAACTGTTTTTT.

This chain joins TRBV5-1 and TRBJ2-7; 8 bases line up with TRBD1. The CDR3 sequence is 12 residues long. CDR1 and CDR2 from the germline V gene are SGHRS and YFSETQ. V shed 4 bases and J 6 bases; nucleotides not matched to a gene: 3. The CDR3 nucleotides read TGCGCCAGCAGCCTTGACAGGGGCGAGCAGTACTTC. Amino acids: CASSLDRGEQYF.

The CDR3 region is CASSDSGLNLETQYF. The CDR3, as DNA: TGTGCCAGCAGCGACTCCGGACTTAACTTAGAGACCCAGTACTTC. J is TRBJ2-5 and V is TRBV3-1 (or the pseudogene TRBV3-2); tentatively, D is TRBD2 (5 bases). This CDR3 region has 15 residues. V was shortened by 5 bases and J by 4 bases, with 17 bases between the two germline ends. Germline V gene data show CDR1 as LGHDT and CDR2 as YNNKEL (reference sequence).

The CDR3: CASSQDRVPLSSYNEQFF. The CDR3 DNA is TGCGCCAGCAGCCAAGACCGCGTGCCCCTGAGCTCCTACAATGAGCAGTTCTTC. The chain uses TRBV4-1 and TRBJ2-1; D gene ambiguous. V was pared by 0 bases and J by 0 bases, with 15 bases between. Germline V gene data show CDR1 as MGHRA and CDR2 as YSYEKL. The CDR3 is 18 amino acids.

This chain links TRBV5-6 with TRBJ1-4; 8 positions agree with TRBD1. The CDR3 length is 14 residues. Germline lookup yields CDR1 SGHDT and CDR2 YYEEEE. Trimming cost V 1 base and J 6 bases; bases outside gene matches: 2. The CDR3 DNA reads TGTGCCAGCAGCTTGCAGGGGGCAGATGAAAAACTGTTTTTT. As protein: CASSLQGADEKLFF.

The V call is TRBV7-3, the J call TRBJ2-1; tentatively, D is TRBD1 (5 bases). Germline CDR1 and CDR2: SGHTA and FQGTGA. Trimming removed 0 bases from V and 0 bases from J, with 6 bases in between. This CDR3 spans 15 amino acids. CDR3 sequence: CASSLTGDSYNEQFF. As DNA, the CDR3 is TGTGCCAGCAGCTTAACAGGGGACTCCTACAATGAGCAGTTCTTC.

The CDR3 sequence: CASTHRQGFGGYTF. The CDR3 DNA is TGTGCCAGCACCCACCGGCAGGGCTTCGGTGGCTACACCTTC. V is TRBV27 and J is TRBJ1-2; a weak D match, TRBD1 (5 bases). The CDR3 covers 14 residues. Trimming pared 7 bases from V and 7 bases from J, leaving 19 bases between. CDR1 MNHEY and CDR2 SMNVEV come from the germline V gene (reference sequence).

This chain joins TRBV2 and TRBJ1-1; perhaps TRBD1 as D (6 bases). V gave up 7 bases and J gave up 11 bases, with 14 bases separating them. The germline gives CDR1 SNHLY, CDR2 FYNNEI. The CDR3 is made up of 11 amino acids. The CDR3 is CASTDSYKAFF. CDR3 bases: TGTGCCAGCACGGACAGCTATAAGGCTTTCTTT.

The chain combines TRBV20-1 with TRBJ1-2; D is perhaps TRBD1 (5 bases). The CDR3 runs 12 residues. The V end was cut by 3 bases, the J end by 7 bases, with 12 bases between. Per the germline V gene, CDR1 is DFQATT and CDR2 is SNEGSKA (reference sequence). DNA for the CDR3: TGCAGTGCTAGTCTAGGGGTTCCTGGCTACACCTTC. Translating gives CSASLGVPGYTF.

V is TRBV7-9 and J is TRBJ2-3; D is uncertain. Deletions cut 0 bases from V and 0 bases from J, with 10 bases between. CDR3 length: 16 amino acids. CDR1 is SEHNR, CDR2 FQNEAQ, per germline (reference sequence). CDR3 residues: CASSLAARKSTDTQYF. CDR3 nucleotide sequence: TGTGCCAGCAGCTTAGCGGCGCGGAAGAGCACAGATACGCAGTATTTT.

The chain carries TRBV7-2 and TRBJ2-7; D call uncertain. Germline-derived CDR1 and CDR2 are SGHTA and FQGNSA. CDR3 length: 13 residues. The V gene lost 2 bases and the J gene lost 6 bases, with 11 bases spanning the gap. In DNA form, the CDR3 reads TGTGCCAGCAGCTTAAATTGGGCTCCCGAGCAGTACTTC. Protein sequence: CASSLNWAPEQYF. Full variable domain (missing parts from reference TRBV7-2 and TRBJ2-7): GAGVSQSPSNKVTEKGKDVELRCDPISGHTALYWYRQSLGQGLEFLIYFQGNSAPDKSGLPSDRFSAERTGGSVSTLTIQRTQQEDSAVYLCASSLNWAPEQYFGPGTRLTVT.

The chain links TRBV4-3 to TRBJ2-3; 11 bases fit TRBD2. The J segment lost 0 bases and the V segment lost 0 bases, leaving 5 bases of the junction unmatched. The length of the CDR3 is 18 residues. Germline V gene lookup returns CDR1 LGHNA and CDR2 YSLEER. CDR3 in amino acids: CASSQDGTSGSSTDTQYF. In DNA, the CDR3 is TGCGCCAGCAGCCAAGACGGGACTAGCGGATCGAGCACAGATACGCAGTATTTT.

V gene TRBV7-9 combines with J gene TRBJ2-7; 7 bases fit TRBD1. The V and J ends lost 5 bases and 0 bases, in that order; junction bases with no gene match: 7. Germline CDR1 is SEHNR and CDR2 is FQNEAQ (reference sequence). There are 15 residues in the CDR3. The CDR3 sequence: CASSAGTASSYEQYF. CDR3 bases: TGTGCCAGCAGCGCCGGGACAGCGAGCTCCTACGAGCAGTACTTC.

The chain is built from TRBV7-3 and TRBJ2-1, with TRBD2 matching over 8 bases. After removal of 1 base from V and 4 bases from J, the junction contained 9 bases not matched to a gene. The CDR3 contains 17 residues. The germline CDR1 and CDR2 sequences are SGHTA and FQGTGA. CDR3 DNA: TGTGCCAGCAGCTTAAATGAGGGACTAGGGTTGTACAATGAGCAGTTCTTC. Translation: CASSLNEGLGLYNEQFF.

This clone occurred a few times. The genes are TRBV27 and TRBJ2-1; weak D call: TRBD1 (6 bases). From germline, CDR1 is MNHEY and CDR2 SMNVEV (reference sequence). Trimming removed 6 bases from V and 7 bases from J, with 19 bases in between. This CDR3 spans 15 amino acids. In DNA, the CDR3 is TGTGCCAGCAGCCCATGGGACAAGAGGGGAAATGAGCAGTTCTTC. Translation gives CASSPWDKRGNEQFF.

The V gene is TRBV7-2, the J gene TRBJ2-2; TRBD1 matches at 7 bases. The CDR3 is made up of 14 amino acids. CDR1 is SGHTA and CDR2 is FQGNSA in the germline V gene. V shed 5 bases and J 6 bases; nucleotides not matched to a gene: 6. CDR3 region: CASSLIGGPGELFF. The CDR3 DNA reads TGTGCCAGCAGCCTAATAGGGGGCCCCGGGGAGCTGTTTTTT. Complete variable domain (other parts from reference TRBV7-2 and TRBJ2-2): GAGVSQSPSNKVTEKGKDVELRCDPISGHTALYWYRQSLGQGLEFLIYFQGNSAPDKSGLPSDRFSAERTGGSVSTLTIQRTQQEDSAVYLCASSLIGGPGELFFGEGSRLTVL.

This chain joins TRBV3-1 (or the pseudogene TRBV3-2) and TRBJ1-2, with D hard to call. Trimming cost V 4 bases and J 4 bases, with 16 bases left between them. CDR3 length: 15 amino acids. The germline gives CDR1 LGHDT, CDR2 YNNKEL (reference sequence). The CDR3 loop reads CASSLPVPSIYGYTF. DNA of the CDR3: TGTGCCAGCAGCCTACCGGTCCCCTCTATCTATGGCTACACCTTC.

The chain uses TRBV3-1 (or the pseudogene TRBV3-2) and TRBJ2-2; D is unclear. The germline gives CDR1 LGHDT, CDR2 YNNKEL (reference sequence). The CDR3 has 14 amino acids. V gave up 1 base and J gave up 5 bases, with 8 bases separating them. Here the CDR3 reads CASSQGFTTGELFF. The CDR3 DNA reads TGTGCCAGCAGCCAAGGGTTTACTACCGGGGAGCTGTTTTTT.

This chain uses TRBV7-9 with TRBJ1-4; 9 nucleotides align to TRBD1. The germline gives CDR1 SEHNR, CDR2 FQNEAQ (reference sequence). CDR3 length equals 16 residues. Losses at the gene ends were 5 bases for V and 1 base for J; bases not matched to a gene: 5. The CDR3 DNA reads as TGTGCCAGCAGCCCCCTGGGACAGGGAACTAATGAAAAACTGTTTTTT. The encoded protein is CASSPLGQGTNEKLFF. Drawing the rest from reference TRBV7-9 and TRBJ1-4, the complete variable domain is DTGVSQNPRHKITKRGQNVTFRCDPISEHNRLYWYRQTLGQGPEFLTYFQNEAQLEKSRLLSDRFSAERPKGSFSTLEIQRTEQGDSAMYLCASSPLGQGTNEKLFFGSGTQLSVL.

This rearrangement joins TRBV19 to TRBJ1-2; TRBD1 matches at 8 bases. J gave up 6 bases and V 3 bases, and 6 bases lay outside the gene matches. Germline loops: CDR1 LNHDA, CDR2 SQIVND (reference sequence). The length of the CDR3 is 14 residues. The CDR3 protein is CASSITGQDNGYTF. The DNA of the CDR3 is TGTGCCAGTAGTATTACGGGACAGGACAATGGCTACACCTTC.

The genes are TRBV6-5 and TRBJ1-2; maybe TRBD1 (5 bases). Trimming took 4 bases from V and 8 from J, leaving 17 bases between them. The CDR3 contains 14 residues. Germline V lookup: CDR1 MNHEY, CDR2 SVGAGI. DNA of the CDR3: TGTGCCAGCAGTTGGAGGGGAGTTGGGGAAGGCTACACCTTC. This encodes CASSWRGVGEGYTF.

The chain is built from TRBV2 and TRBJ2-1; 7 bases are shared with TRBD1. The V segment lost 8 bases and the J segment 5 bases; nucleotides outside the gene matches: 9. The CDR3 contains 14 residues. Per germline, CDR1 SNHLY and CDR2 FYNNEI. The CDR3 spells CASLDRAGDNEQFF. The CDR3 nucleotides read TGTGCCAGCCTAGACAGGGCCGGGGACAATGAGCAGTTCTTC.

V and J are TRBV6-2 or TRBV6-3 and TRBJ2-7; 12 bases fit TRBD2. The trim removed 2 bases at V and 5 bases at J, leaving 10 bases unmatched. The CDR3 extends over 17 amino acids. Per the germline V gene, CDR1 is MNHEY and CDR2 is SVGEGT. The CDR3 DNA sequence: TGTGCCAGCAGTTACCGCTTGACTAGCGGGAGCTTCGACGAGCAGTACTTC. Its translation: CASSYRLTSGSFDEQYF.

The chain employs TRBV27 and TRBJ2-7; 8 nucleotides line up with TRBD2. Germline V lookup: CDR1 MNHEY, CDR2 SMNVEV (reference sequence). CDR3 length: 15 residues. J was trimmed by 2 bases and V by 3 bases; bases with no gene match: 6. The CDR3 is CASSFSAGGTYEQYF. The CDR3 coding sequence is TGTGCCAGCAGTTTCTCGGCGGGGGGAACCTACGAGCAGTACTTC.

The rearrangement uses TRBV28 and TRBJ1-4, with 9 bases aligning to TRBD1. Germline trimming cut 3 bases from V and 3 bases from J; bases unmatched to any gene: 8. Looked up from germline, CDR1 is MDHEN and CDR2 is SYDVKM. CDR3 length: 17 residues. The DNA of the CDR3 is TGTGCCAGCAGTTTCCCCACAGGGGGCGCCTCTAATGAAAAACTGTTTTTT. This encodes CASSFPTGGASNEKLFF.

The V call is TRBV7-8, the J call TRBJ2-5; D is perhaps TRBD2 (6 bases). V was clipped by 7 bases and J by 1 base, with 16 bases between them. CDR3 size: 15 residues. Germline CDR1 is SGHVS and CDR2 is FQNEAQ. CDR3: CASNPTGSPQETQYF. In DNA, the CDR3 is TGTGCCAGCAACCCGACCGGGAGCCCCCAAGAGACCCAGTACTTC.